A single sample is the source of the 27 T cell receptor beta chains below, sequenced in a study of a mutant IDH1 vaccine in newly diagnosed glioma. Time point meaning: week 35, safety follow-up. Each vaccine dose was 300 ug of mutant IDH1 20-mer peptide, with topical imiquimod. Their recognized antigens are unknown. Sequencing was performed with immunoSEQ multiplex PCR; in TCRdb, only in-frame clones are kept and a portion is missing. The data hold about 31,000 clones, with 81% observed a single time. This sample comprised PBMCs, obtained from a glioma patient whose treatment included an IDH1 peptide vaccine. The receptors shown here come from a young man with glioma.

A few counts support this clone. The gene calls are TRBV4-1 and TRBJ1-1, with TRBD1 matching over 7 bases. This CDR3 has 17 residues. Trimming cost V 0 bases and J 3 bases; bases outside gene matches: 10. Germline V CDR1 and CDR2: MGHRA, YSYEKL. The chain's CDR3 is CASSQESPTGVDTEAFF. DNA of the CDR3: TGCGCCAGCAGCCAAGAGAGCCCTACAGGGGTCGACACTGAAGCTTTCTTT.

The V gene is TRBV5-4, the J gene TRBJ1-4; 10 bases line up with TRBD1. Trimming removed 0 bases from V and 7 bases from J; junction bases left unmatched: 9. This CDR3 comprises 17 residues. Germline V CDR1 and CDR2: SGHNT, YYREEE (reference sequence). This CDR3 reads CASSLGVNRDRGEKLFF. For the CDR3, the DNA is TGTGCCAGCAGCTTGGGGGTGAACCGGGACAGGGGTGAAAAACTGTTTTTT.

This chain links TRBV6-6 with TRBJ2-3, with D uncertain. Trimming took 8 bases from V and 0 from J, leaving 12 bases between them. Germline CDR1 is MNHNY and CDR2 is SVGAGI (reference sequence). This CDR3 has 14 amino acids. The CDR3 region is CASQAQVSTDTQYF. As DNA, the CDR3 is TGTGCCAGCCAGGCTCAGGTTAGCACAGATACGCAGTATTTT.

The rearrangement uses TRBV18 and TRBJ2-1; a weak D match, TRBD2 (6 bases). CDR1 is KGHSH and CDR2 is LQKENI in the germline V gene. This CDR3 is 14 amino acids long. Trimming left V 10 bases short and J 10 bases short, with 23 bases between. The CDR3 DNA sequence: TGTGCCACCCAAGCCTTCGAGGGAGGACAAGAGCAGTTCTTC. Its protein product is CATQAFEGGQEQFF.

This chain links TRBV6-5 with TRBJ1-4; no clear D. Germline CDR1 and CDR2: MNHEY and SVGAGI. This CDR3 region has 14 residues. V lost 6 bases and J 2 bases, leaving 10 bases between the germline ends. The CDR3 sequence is CASRRFRTNEKLFF. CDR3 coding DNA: TGTGCCAGCAGGAGATTCAGGACTAATGAAAAACTGTTTTTT.

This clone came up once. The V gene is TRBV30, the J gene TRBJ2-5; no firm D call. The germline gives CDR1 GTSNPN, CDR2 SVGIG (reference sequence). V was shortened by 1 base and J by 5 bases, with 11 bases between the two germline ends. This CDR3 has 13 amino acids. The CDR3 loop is CAWSGPARETQYF. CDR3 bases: TGTGCCTGGAGTGGCCCAGCGAGGGAGACCCAGTACTTC.

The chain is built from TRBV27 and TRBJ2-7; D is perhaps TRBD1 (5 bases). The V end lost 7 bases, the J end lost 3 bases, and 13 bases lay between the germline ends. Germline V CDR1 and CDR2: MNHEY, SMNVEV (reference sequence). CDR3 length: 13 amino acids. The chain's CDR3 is CASILGRFYEQYF. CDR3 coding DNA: TGTGCCAGCATCTTGGGGCGATTCTACGAGCAGTACTTC.

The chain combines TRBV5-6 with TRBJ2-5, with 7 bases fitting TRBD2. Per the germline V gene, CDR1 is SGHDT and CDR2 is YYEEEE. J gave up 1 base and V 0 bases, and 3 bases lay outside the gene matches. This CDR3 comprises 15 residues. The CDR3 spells CASSLGLAVQETQYF. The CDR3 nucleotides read TGTGCCAGCAGCTTGGGGCTAGCGGTCCAAGAGACCCAGTACTTC.

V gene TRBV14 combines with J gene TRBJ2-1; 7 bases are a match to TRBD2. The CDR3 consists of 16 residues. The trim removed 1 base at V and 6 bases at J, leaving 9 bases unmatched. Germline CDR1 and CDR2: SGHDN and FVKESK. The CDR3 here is CASSQVRSWEGNEQFF. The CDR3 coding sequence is TGTGCCAGCAGCCAAGTCCGGTCGTGGGAGGGCAATGAGCAGTTCTTC.

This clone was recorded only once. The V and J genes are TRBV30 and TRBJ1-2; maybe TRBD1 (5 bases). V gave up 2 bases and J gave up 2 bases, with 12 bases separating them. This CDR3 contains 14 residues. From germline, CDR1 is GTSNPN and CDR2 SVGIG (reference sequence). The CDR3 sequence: CAWSLQGPNYGYTF. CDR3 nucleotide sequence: TGTGCCTGGAGTCTCCAGGGTCCCAACTATGGCTACACCTTC.

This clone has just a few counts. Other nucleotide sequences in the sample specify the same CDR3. CDR3 bases: TGTGCCAGCAGCCAAGACGGTGACAGCTACTACGAGCAGTACTTC. This codes for CASSQDGDSYYEQYF. The chain combines TRBV4-2 with TRBJ2-7, with D possibly matching TRBD1 (5 bases). Germline CDR1 LGHNA, CDR2 YNFKEQ. With 0 bases removed from V and 3 bases from J, the gap between germline ends came to 12 bases. This CDR3 comprises 15 residues.

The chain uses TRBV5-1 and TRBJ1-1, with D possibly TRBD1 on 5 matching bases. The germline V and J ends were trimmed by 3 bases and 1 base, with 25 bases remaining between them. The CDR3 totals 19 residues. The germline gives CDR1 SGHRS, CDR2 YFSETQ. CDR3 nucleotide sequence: TGCGCCAGCAGCTGGGAGGGAGGGACGCACGGTTTCGGGAACACTGAAGCTTTCTTT. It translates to CASSWEGGTHGFGNTEAFF.

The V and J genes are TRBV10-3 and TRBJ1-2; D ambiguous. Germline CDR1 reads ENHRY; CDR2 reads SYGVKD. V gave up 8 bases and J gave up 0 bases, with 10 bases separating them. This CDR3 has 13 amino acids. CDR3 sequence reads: CAISDLANYGYTF. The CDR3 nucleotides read TGTGCCATCTCGGACCTAGCTAACTATGGCTACACCTTC.

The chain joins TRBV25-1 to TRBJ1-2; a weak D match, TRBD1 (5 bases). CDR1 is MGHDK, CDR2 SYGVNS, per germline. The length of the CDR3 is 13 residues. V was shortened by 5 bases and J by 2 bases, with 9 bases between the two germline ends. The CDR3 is CASSRGTNYGYTF. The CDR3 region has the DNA TGTGCCAGCAGTAGGGGTACGAACTATGGCTACACCTTC.

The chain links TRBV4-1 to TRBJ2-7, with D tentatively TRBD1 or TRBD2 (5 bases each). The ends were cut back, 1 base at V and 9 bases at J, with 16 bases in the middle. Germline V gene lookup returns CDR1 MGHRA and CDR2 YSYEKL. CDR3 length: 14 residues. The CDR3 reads CASSQGRDALGQYF. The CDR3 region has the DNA TGCGCCAGCAGCCAAGGTCGGGACGCATTGGGGCAGTACTTC.

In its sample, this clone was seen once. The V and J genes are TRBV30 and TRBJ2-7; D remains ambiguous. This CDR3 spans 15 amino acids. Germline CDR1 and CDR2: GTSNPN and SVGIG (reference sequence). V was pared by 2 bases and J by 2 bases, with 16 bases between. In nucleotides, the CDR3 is TGTGCCTGGAGTTTAGACGGGCTGGGAACCTACGAGCAGTACTTC. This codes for CAWSLDGLGTYEQYF.

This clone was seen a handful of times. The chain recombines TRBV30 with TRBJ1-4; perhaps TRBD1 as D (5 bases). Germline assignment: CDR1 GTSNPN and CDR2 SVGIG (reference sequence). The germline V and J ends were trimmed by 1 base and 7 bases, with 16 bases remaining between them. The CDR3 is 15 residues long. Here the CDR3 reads CAWSGRWGKSEKLFF. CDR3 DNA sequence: TGTGCCTGGAGTGGACGATGGGGGAAGAGTGAAAAACTGTTTTTT.

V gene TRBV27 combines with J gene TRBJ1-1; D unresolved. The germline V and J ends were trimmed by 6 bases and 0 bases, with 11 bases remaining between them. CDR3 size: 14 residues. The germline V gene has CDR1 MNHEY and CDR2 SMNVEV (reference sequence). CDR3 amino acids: CASRRERMNTEAFF. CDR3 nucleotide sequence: TGTGCCAGCAGGAGAGAGCGGATGAACACTGAAGCTTTCTTT.

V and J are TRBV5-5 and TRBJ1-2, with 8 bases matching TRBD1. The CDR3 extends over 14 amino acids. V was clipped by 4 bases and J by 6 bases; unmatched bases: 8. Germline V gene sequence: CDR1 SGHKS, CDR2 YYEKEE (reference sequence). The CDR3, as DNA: TGTGCCAGCAGCCGGTGGACAGGGAGGGATGGCTACACCTTC. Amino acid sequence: CASSRWTGRDGYTF.

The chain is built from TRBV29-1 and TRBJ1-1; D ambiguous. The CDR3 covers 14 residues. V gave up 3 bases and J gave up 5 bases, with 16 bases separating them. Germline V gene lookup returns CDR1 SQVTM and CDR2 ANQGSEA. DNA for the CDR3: TGCAGCGTTGACAGGAATGGCCTCGGGACTGAAGCTTTCTTT. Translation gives CSVDRNGLGTEAFF.

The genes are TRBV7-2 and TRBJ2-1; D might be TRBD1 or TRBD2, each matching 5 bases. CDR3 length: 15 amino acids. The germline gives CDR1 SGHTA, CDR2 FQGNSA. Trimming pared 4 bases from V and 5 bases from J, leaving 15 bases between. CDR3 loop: CASSSASGRHNEQFF. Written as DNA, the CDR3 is TGTGCCAGCAGCTCCGCCTCAGGGAGACACAATGAGCAGTTCTTC.

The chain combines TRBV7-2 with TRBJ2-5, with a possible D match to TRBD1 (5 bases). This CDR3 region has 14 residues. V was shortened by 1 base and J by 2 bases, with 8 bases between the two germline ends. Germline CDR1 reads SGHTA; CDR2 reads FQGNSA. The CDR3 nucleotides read TGTGCCAGCAGCTTAGGGGGCTGGCAAGAGACCCAGTACTTC. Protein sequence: CASSLGGWQETQYF.

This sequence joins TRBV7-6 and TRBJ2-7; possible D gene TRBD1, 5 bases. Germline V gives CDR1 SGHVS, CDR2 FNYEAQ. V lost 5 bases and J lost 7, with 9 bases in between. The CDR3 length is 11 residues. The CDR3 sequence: CASSRSGEQYF. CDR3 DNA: TGTGCCAGCAGCCGCTCAGGGGAGCAGTACTTC.

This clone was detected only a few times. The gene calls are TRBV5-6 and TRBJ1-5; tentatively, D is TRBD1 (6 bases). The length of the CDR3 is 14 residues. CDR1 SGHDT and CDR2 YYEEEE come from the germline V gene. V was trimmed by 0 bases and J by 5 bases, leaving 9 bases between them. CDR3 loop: CASSLAQGDQPQHF. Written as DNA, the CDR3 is TGTGCCAGCAGCTTGGCACAGGGAGATCAGCCCCAGCATTTT.

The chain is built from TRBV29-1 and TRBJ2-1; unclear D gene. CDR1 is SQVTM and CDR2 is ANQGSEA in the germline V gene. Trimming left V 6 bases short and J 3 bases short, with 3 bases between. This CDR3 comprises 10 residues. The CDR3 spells CSVDYNEQFF. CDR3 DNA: TGCAGCGTCGACTACAATGAGCAGTTCTTC.

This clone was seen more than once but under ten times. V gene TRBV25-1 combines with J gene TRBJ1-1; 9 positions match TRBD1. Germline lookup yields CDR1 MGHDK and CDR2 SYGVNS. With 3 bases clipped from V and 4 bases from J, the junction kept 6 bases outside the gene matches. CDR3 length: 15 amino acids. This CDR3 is CASSEGQGPRTEAFF. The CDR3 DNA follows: TGTGCCAGCAGTGAGGGACAGGGTCCACGCACTGAAGCTTTCTTT.

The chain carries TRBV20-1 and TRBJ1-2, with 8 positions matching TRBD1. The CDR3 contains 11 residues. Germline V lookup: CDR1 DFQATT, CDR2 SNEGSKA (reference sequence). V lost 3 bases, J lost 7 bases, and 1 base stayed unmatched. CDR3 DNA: TGCAGTGCTAGGGACAGGGTTGGCTACACCTTC. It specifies CSARDRVGYTF.